This TCR beta chain was documented in a study of cytomegalovirus exposure and HLA in healthy donors. General study results and limits: Later findings reportedly placed an Asian-associated ancestry cluster below the approximately 620-donor mean for N-insertions. Through in vitro validation, three CMV-associated chains were shown to be specific for CMV antigens.

Germline-derived CDR1 and CDR2 are SGHVS and FQNEAQ. CDR3 length: 19 amino acids. V lost 5 bases to trimming and J lost 2 bases; unmatched junction nucleotides: 21. In the case of this clone: Its target is not known.

The primer mix had 60 Vbeta and 13 Jbeta primers. Libraries were prepared by immunoSEQ multiplex PCR; TCRdb keeps only in-frame clonotypes and omits some of them. The sample records about 81,000 clones, approximately 90% being singletons. The material sequenced was PBMCs. This chain connects TRBV7-8 to TRBJ2-7; 7 bases map to TRBD1. The receptor was isolated from a man between 18 and 35 years old in good health and CMV-seronegative. CDR3 loop: CASSLNTGTVRFQAYEQYF. Here the CDR3 DNA reads TGTGCCAGCAGCCTGAACACCGGGACAGTCCGTTTTCAAGCCTACGAGCAGTACTTC.